This paragraph reports one TCR beta chain. This CDR3 spans 14 amino acids. Germline assignment: CDR1 SGDLS and CDR2 YYNGEE. Trimming shortened V by 1 base and J by 3 bases, and 9 bases separated the two germline ends. The data belong to a study of cytomegalovirus exposure and HLA in healthy donors. It was with 60 Vbeta and 13 Jbeta primers that the PCR ran. As processed by the authors: A later analysis tallied 75 million to 80 million unique TCR beta chains, around 10 million of them shared. Using immunoSEQ multiplex PCR, the repertoire was profiled, and TCRdb retains in-frame clones only, with some absent. Clonal size and the V and J genes are those of that table, whereas D and trimming came from the DNA. The table shows approximately 290,000 clones, with approximately 80% occurring only once.

This TCR was sampled from a girl aged 2-9 years in good health and CMV-seronegative. The chain combines TRBV9 with TRBJ2-3; the D gene is possibly TRBD2 (7 bases). The specimen sequenced was PBMCs. CDR3 protein: CASSVRGATDTQYF. CDR3 nucleotides: TGTGCCAGCAGCGTACGGGGGGCGACAGATACGCAGTATTTT.